These 25 T cell receptor beta chains were all obtained from the same sample, sequenced in a study of T cell repertoires in cytomegalovirus infection. From the reads, TCRdb called clonotypes with MiXCR, one entry per CDR3 protein. The table lists roughly 990,000 distinct CDR3 sequences, 31% of them singletons. Their antigen targets remain unknown. The sample consisted of cultured CD8+ T cells from PBMCs, taken from culture after CMV antigen stimulation. These receptor sequences come from a human donor in good health (CMV status not recorded). Some clones in this sample may be carry-over from other donors' samples.

The V gene is TRBV29-1, the J gene TRBJ2-5, with 7 bases fitting TRBD1. This CDR3 region has 13 residues. CDR1 SQVTM and CDR2 ANQGSEA come from the germline V gene. V shed 6 bases, J shed 0 bases, and the junction held 4 bases outside the gene matches. The CDR3 region has the DNA TGCAGCGTACCGGGACAGAACCAAGAGACCCAGTACTTC. Its translation: CSVPGQNQETQYF.

Written as DNA, the CDR3 is TGTGCCAGCAGCGTAGTCCCCAGGACCTACGAGCAGTACGTC. Residues: CASSVVPRTYEQYV. The rearrangement links TRBV9 to TRBJ2-7; D gene ambiguous. The CDR3 runs to 14 residues. The germline CDR1 and CDR2 sequences are SGDLS and YYNGEE. V dropped 0 bases and J dropped 2 bases, with 9 bases sitting between them.

This sequence joins TRBV6-5 and TRBJ2-3, with 12 bases fitting TRBD2. Germline CDR1 MNHEY, CDR2 SVGAGI. The CDR3 loop spans 17 amino acids. The V segment lost 2 bases and the J segment 5 bases; nucleotides outside the gene matches: 8. CDR3 sequence reads: CASSYLLAGGVEDTQYF. The CDR3 nucleotides are TGTGCCAGCAGTTACCTACTAGCGGGGGGTGTTGAAGATACGCAGTATTTT.

In this sample, this clonotype turned up a few times. V gene TRBV28 combines with J gene TRBJ2-7; D possibly corresponds to TRBD1 (5 bases). This CDR3 has 13 amino acids. The germline V and J ends were trimmed by 6 bases and 3 bases, with 12 bases remaining between them. Germline CDR1 MDHEN, CDR2 SYDVKM. The CDR3 DNA reads as TGTGCCAGCAGACCTCAGGGAAACTACGAGCAGTACGTC. This translates into CASRPQGNYEQYV.

This clonotype has a count of ten or more. The chain has TRBV7-2 and TRBJ2-1, with no clear D. Germline V gene sequence: CDR1 SGHTA, CDR2 FQGNSA. Trimming shortened V by 6 bases and J by 5 bases, and 14 bases separated the two germline ends. This CDR3 has 14 residues. The CDR3 here is CASRWASPNNEQFF. The CDR3 coding sequence is TGTGCCAGCAGGTGGGCTTCTCCCAACAATGAGCAGTTCTTC. Full variable domain (remainder filled in from reference TRBV7-2 and TRBJ2-1): GAGVSQSPSNKVTEKGKDVELRCDPISGHTALYWYRQSLGQGLEFLIYFQGNSAPDKSGLPSDRFSAERTGGSVSTLTIQRTQQEDSAVYLCASRWASPNNEQFFGPGTRLTVL.

On this clonotype itself: This may come from a read error, since a much larger clone is one base off. The genes are TRBV12-3 or TRBV12-4 and TRBJ2-7; D not certain. The CDR3 is 17 amino acids. The CDR3 loop reads CANSLASDTVLDYEQYF. The CDR3 DNA follows: TGTGCCAACAGTTTGGCATCCGATACAGTACTTGACTACGAGCAGTACTTC.

This clonotype appeared a few times. The chain carries TRBV12-3 or TRBV12-4 and TRBJ1-4; D gene unclear. V lost 6 bases and J 0 bases, leaving 8 bases between the germline ends. The CDR3 consists of 14 residues. The CDR3 sequence: CASSGLSTNEKLFF. The CDR3 DNA reads TGTGCCAGCAGCGGGCTCTCAACTAATGAAAAACTGTTTTTT.

The chain links TRBV12-3 or TRBV12-4 to TRBJ1-5, with 10 bases matching TRBD1. The V gene end was trimmed by 5 bases and the J gene end by 6 bases; junction bases not matched to a gene: 7. This CDR3 has 15 residues. DNA for the CDR3: TGTGCCAGCAGTAGTTCCGGGACAGGGGTTCAGCCCCAGCATTTT. It specifies CASSSSGTGVQPQHF.

This clonotype has a single count. The genes are TRBV15 and TRBJ2-7, with 7 positions matching TRBD1. V gave up 4 bases and J gave up 7 bases; unmatched junction bases: 13. The CDR3 extends over 15 amino acids. Germline CDR1 LNHNV, CDR2 YYDKDF (reference sequence). The CDR3, as DNA: TGTGCCACCAGCACACACAGGGGAATTCTGTGGGAGCAGTACTTC. Translation gives CATSTHRGILWEQYF.

The chain is built from TRBV6-2 or TRBV6-3 and TRBJ2-1; 7 bases are shared with TRBD1. V was clipped by 7 bases and J by 7 bases; unmatched bases: 13. The CDR3 has 15 residues. In germline, CDR1 is MNHEY, CDR2 SVGEGT. The CDR3 sequence is CASISNRGYKNEQFF. The CDR3 bases are TGTGCCAGCATCAGTAACAGGGGCTACAAAAATGAGCAGTTCTTC.

This chain links TRBV19 with TRBJ1-6; 8 bases match TRBD1. V was pared by 7 bases and J by 8 bases, with 16 bases of the junction left unmatched. This CDR3 spans 17 amino acids. The germline CDR1 and CDR2 sequences are LNHDA and SQIVND (reference sequence). The chain's CDR3 is CASTGTGWDRGYSPLHF. Here the CDR3 DNA reads TGTGCCAGTACCGGGACAGGATGGGACCGGGGATATTCACCCCTCCACTTT.

This chain links TRBV7-9 with TRBJ2-1, with 7 nucleotides matching TRBD1. The CDR3 is made up of 19 amino acids. Trimming removed 3 bases from V and 0 bases from J; junction bases left unmatched: 14. Germline values: CDR1 SEHNR, CDR2 FQNEAQ (reference sequence). The CDR3 region is CASSFTPDRVGDSYNEQFF. In DNA form, the CDR3 reads TGTGCCAGCAGCTTTACCCCAGACAGGGTCGGGGACTCCTACAATGAGCAGTTCTTC.

This chain uses TRBV20-1 with TRBJ2-1, with D hard to call. The CDR3 is 12 residues long. Germline values: CDR1 DFQATT, CDR2 SNEGSKA (reference sequence). Trimming shortened V by 5 bases and J by 3 bases, and 8 bases separated the two germline ends. CDR3 coding DNA: TGCAGTGCTGAAGACAACTACAATGAGCAGTTCTTC. Residues: CSAEDNYNEQFF.

CDR3 in amino acids: CASSGLAGATDTQYF. In DNA, the CDR3 is TGTGCCAGCTCTGGACTAGCGGGGGCCACAGATACGCAGTATTTT. This chain connects TRBV12-3 or TRBV12-4 to TRBJ2-3; 13 bases are shared with TRBD2. V shed 8 bases, J shed 2 bases, and the junction held 4 bases outside the gene matches. CDR3 size: 15 residues.

The chain joins TRBV27 to TRBJ2-1; D is unresolved. The germline V gene has CDR1 MNHEY and CDR2 SMNVEV (reference sequence). V was pared by 5 bases and J by 8 bases, with 10 bases between. This CDR3 has 12 amino acids. DNA of the CDR3: TGTGCCAGCAGTGTCTCATTGGATGAGCAGTTCTTC. Protein product: CASSVSLDEQFF.

The V call is TRBV7-9, the J call TRBJ2-5, with a possible D match to TRBD2 (5 bases). The CDR3 consists of 12 residues. Trimming removed 5 bases at V and 10 bases at J, with 14 bases between. Germline lookup yields CDR1 SEHNR and CDR2 FQNEAQ (reference sequence). The CDR3, as DNA: TGTGCCAGCAGCCCCTTCCTTCGGGACCAGTACTTC. Protein product: CASSPFLRDQYF.

This chain joins TRBV27 and TRBJ1-2; tentative D call: TRBD1 (5 bases). The CDR3 extends over 13 amino acids. CDR1 is MNHEY, CDR2 SMNVEV, per germline (reference sequence). Deletions cut 6 bases from V and 4 bases from J, with 12 bases between. The CDR3 region has the DNA TGTGCCAGCAGAAATCAGGGCAGCTATGGCTACACCTTC. Its protein is CASRNQGSYGYTF.

The sample holds many counts of this clonotype. The V call is TRBV7-9, the J call TRBJ1-1, with 7 bases fitting TRBD1. This CDR3 contains 12 residues. Germline CDR1 SEHNR, CDR2 FQNEAQ (reference sequence). The V gene end was trimmed by 5 bases and the J gene end by 7 bases; junction bases not matched to a gene: 4. CDR3 protein: CASSIGTVEAFF. CDR3 in DNA: TGTGCCAGCAGCATAGGGACAGTTGAAGCTTTCTTT.

This clonotype has more than one count but fewer than ten. The chain uses TRBV11-2 and TRBJ2-1; D unclear. The germline V and J ends were trimmed by 5 bases and 0 bases, with 11 bases remaining between them. Germline V gene sequence: CDR1 SGHAT, CDR2 FQNNGV. The CDR3 is 15 residues long. CDR3 coding DNA: TGTGCCAGCAGCCCGTACCCGAGCTCCTACAATGAGCAGTTCTTC. Protein sequence: CASSPYPSSYNEQFF.

The V and J genes are TRBV4-1 and TRBJ2-3; no clear D gene. Per germline, CDR1 MGHRA and CDR2 YSYEKL. Trimming shortened V by 1 base and J by 6 bases, and 11 bases separated the two germline ends. The CDR3 runs 14 residues. The CDR3 reads CASSQGANTDTQYF. As DNA, the CDR3 is TGCGCCAGCAGCCAAGGGGCCAACACGGATACGCAGTATTTT.

The rearrangement uses TRBV6-5 and TRBJ1-6, with 7 bases identical to TRBD1. This CDR3 region has 14 residues. Germline loops: CDR1 MNHEY, CDR2 SVGAGI. V gave up 7 bases and J gave up 7 bases; unmatched junction bases: 7. CDR3 in amino acids: CASNQGGPNSPLHF. In nucleotides, the CDR3 is TGTGCCAGCAACCAAGGGGGCCCGAATTCACCCCTCCACTTT.

Only a few counts were recorded for this clonotype. The chain combines TRBV5-1 with TRBJ1-1; D is uncertain. With 2 bases removed from V and 1 base from J, the gap between germline ends came to 9 bases. CDR1 and CDR2 from the germline V gene are SGHRS and YFSETQ. There are 14 residues in the CDR3. CDR3 residues: CASSFRDGNTEAFF. For the CDR3, the DNA is TGCGCCAGCAGCTTCCGTGACGGGAACACTGAAGCTTTCTTT.

In this sample, this clonotype turned up many times. The chain has TRBV7-9 and TRBJ1-4, with D hard to call. Germline V gene data show CDR1 as SEHNR and CDR2 as FQNEAQ (reference sequence). V lost 0 bases to trimming and J lost 8 bases, with 7 bases between them. The CDR3 spans 13 residues. CDR3 sequence reads: CASSLANEEKLFF. In nucleotides, the CDR3 is TGTGCCAGCAGCTTAGCGAACGAGGAAAAACTGTTTTTT.

A note on this clonotype: Given the absence of the conserved phenylalanine or tryptophan at the CDR3 end, a read error is likely. V is TRBV24-1 and J is TRBJ2-3; tentatively, D is TRBD2 (5 bases). With 4 bases removed from V and 0 bases from J, the gap between germline ends came to 13 bases. CDR1 and CDR2 (germline): KGHDR, SFDVKD. The CDR3 is 16 residues long. DNA of the CDR3: TGTGCCACCAGTGACTTACCTACGGGGAGCACAGATACGCAGTATTCT. This encodes CATSDLPTGSTDTQYS.

The sample holds many counts of this clonotype. This sequence joins TRBV7-8 and TRBJ2-7; 13 bases match TRBD2. CDR1 SGHVS and CDR2 FQNEAQ come from the germline V gene. CDR3 size: 15 residues. With V trimmed by 3 bases and J by 2 bases, 1 base remained unmatched. The CDR3 nucleotides are TGTGCCAGCAGCTTCGGGACTAGCGGGACCTACGAGCAGTACGTC. It yields the protein CASSFGTSGTYEQYV.